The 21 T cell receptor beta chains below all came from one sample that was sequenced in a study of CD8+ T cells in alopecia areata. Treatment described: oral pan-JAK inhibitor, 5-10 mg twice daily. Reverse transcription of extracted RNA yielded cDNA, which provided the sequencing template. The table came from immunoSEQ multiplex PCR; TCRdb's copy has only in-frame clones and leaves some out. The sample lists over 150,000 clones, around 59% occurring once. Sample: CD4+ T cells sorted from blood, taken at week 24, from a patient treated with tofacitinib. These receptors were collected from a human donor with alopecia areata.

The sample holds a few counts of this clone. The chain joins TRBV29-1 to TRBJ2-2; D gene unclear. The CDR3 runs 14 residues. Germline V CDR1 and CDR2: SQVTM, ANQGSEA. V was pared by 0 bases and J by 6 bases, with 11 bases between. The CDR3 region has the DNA TGCAGCGTTGAAGAGTTGTCACGGCCCGGGGAGCTGTTTTTT. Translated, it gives CSVEELSRPGELFF.

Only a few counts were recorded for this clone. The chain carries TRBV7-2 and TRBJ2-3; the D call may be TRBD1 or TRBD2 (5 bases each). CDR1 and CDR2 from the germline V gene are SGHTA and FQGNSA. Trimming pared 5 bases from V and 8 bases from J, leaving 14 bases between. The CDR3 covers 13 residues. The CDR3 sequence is CASSEHQGATQYF. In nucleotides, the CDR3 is TGTGCCAGCAGCGAACACCAGGGAGCTACGCAGTATTTT.

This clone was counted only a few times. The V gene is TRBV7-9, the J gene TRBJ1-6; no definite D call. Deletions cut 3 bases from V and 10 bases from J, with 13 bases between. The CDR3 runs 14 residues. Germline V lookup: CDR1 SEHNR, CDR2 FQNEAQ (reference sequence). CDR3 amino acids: CASSLLMGASPLHF. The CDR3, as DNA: TGTGCCAGCAGCTTGCTCATGGGAGCGTCACCCCTCCACTTT.

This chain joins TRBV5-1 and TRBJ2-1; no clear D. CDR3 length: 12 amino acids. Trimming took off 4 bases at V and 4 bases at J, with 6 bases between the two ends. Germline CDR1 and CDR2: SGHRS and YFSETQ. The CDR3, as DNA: TGCGCCAGCAGCACGGCTTACAATGAGCAGTTCTTC. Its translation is CASSTAYNEQFF.

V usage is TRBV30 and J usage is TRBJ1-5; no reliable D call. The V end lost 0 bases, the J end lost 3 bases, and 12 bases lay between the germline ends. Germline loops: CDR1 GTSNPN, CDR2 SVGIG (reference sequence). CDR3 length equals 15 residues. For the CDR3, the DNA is TGTGCCTGGAGTGTACCCGCGTCAGTCAATCAGCCCCAGCATTTT. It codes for CAWSVPASVNQPQHF.

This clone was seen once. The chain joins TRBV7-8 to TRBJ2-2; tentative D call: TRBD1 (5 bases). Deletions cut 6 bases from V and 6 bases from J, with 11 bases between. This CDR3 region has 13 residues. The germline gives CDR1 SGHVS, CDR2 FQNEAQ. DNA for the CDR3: TGTGCCAGCAGAGACCAGGGTTCCGGGGAGCTGTTTTTT. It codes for CASRDQGSGELFF.

The CDR3: CASTVHNRDSEAFF. CDR3 bases: TGCGCCAGCACCGTACATAACAGGGATAGTGAAGCTTTCTTT. The V and J genes are TRBV5-1 and TRBJ1-1; TRBD1 is a possible D gene (6 bases). This CDR3 is built from 14 residues. Germline CDR1 reads SGHRS; CDR2 reads YFSETQ. V shed 6 bases and J shed 7 bases, with 19 bases lying between them.

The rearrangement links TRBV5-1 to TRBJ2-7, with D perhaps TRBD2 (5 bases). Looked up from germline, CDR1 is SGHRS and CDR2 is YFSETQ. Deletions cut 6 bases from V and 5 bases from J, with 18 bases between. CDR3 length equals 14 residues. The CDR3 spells CASTPSRPRDEQYF. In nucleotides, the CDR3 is TGCGCCAGCACCCCCTCGAGGCCGCGGGACGAGCAGTACTTC.

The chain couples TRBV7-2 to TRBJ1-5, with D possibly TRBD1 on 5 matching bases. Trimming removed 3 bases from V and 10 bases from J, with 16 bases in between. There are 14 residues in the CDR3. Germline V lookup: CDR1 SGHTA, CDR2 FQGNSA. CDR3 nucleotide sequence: TGTGCCAGCAGCTTCCGAAGGGGTACAGATCCCCAGCATTTT. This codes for CASSFRRGTDPQHF.

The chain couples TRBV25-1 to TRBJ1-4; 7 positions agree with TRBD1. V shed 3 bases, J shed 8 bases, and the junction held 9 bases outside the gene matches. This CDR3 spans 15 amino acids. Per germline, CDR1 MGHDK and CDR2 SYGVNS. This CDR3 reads CASSDRGTDGEKLFF. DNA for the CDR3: TGTGCCAGCAGTGACAGAGGGACAGACGGCGAAAAACTGTTTTTT.

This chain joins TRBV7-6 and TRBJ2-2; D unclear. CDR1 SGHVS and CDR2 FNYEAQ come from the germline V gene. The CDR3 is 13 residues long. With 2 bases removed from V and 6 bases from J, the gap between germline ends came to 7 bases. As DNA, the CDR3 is TGTGCCAGCAGCTTATTCAGCCCCGGGGAGCTGTTTTTT. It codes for CASSLFSPGELFF.

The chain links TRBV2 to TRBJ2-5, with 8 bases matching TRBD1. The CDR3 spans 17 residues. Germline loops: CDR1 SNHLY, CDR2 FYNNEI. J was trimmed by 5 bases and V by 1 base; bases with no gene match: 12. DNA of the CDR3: TGTGCCAGCAGTGAAGGGGGGACAGGCCGATCAGGGGAGACCCAGTACTTC. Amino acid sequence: CASSEGGTGRSGETQYF. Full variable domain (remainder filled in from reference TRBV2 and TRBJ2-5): EPEVTQTPSHQVTQMGQEVILRCVPISNHLYFYWYRQILGQKVEFLVSFYNNEISEKSEIFDDQFSVERPDGSNFTLKIRSTKLEDSAMYFCASSEGGTGRSGETQYFGPGTRLLVL.

The CDR3 loop is CSTRRGSTEAFF. The DNA of the CDR3 is TGCAGCACCCGACGGGGGAGCACTGAAGCTTTCTTT. The V and J genes are TRBV29-1 and TRBJ1-1; the D gene is possibly TRBD1 (5 bases). The length of the CDR3 is 12 residues. Trimming removed 8 bases at V and 4 bases at J, with 14 bases between. From germline, CDR1 is SQVTM and CDR2 ANQGSEA.

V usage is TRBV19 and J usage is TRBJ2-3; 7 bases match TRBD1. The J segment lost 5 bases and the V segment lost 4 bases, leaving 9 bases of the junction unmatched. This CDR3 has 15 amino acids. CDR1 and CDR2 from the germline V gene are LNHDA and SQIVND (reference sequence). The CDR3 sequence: CASSRDSSLLDTQYF. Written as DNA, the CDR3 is TGTGCCAGTAGTAGGGACAGCTCCTTGTTAGATACGCAGTATTTT.

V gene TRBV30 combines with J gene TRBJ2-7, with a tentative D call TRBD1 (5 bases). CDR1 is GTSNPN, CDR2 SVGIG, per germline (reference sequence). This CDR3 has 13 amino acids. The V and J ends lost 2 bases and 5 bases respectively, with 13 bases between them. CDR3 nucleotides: TGTGCCTGGAGTTTCCAGGGTGGCGACGAGCAGTACTTC. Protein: CAWSFQGGDEQYF.

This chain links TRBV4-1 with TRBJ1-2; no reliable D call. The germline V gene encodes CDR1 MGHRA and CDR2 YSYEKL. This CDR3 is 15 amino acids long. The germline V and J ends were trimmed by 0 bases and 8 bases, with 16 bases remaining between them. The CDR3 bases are TGCGCCAGCAGCCAAGATGAAAGACGACCGCAGGGCTACACCTTC. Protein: CASSQDERRPQGYTF.

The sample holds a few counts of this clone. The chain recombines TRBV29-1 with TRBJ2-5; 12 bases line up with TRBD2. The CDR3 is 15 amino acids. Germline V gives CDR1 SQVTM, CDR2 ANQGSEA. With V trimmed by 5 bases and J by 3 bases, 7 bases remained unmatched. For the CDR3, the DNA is TGCAGCGTTTGGAGCCGACTAGCGGGGGAAGAGACCCAGTACTTC. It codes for CSVWSRLAGEETQYF.

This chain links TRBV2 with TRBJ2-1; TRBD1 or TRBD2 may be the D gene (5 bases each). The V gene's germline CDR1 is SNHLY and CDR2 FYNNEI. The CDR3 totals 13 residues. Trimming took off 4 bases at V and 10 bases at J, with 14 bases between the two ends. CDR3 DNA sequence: TGTGCCAGCAGTGTTGAGGGGTATGGGGAGCAGTTCTTC. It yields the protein CASSVEGYGEQFF.

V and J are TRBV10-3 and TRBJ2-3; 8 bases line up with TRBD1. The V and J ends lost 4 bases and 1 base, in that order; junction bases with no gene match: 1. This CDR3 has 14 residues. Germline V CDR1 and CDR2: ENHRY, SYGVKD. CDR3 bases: TGTGCCATCAGTGTGACAGGGGGCACAGATACGCAGTATTTT. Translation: CAISVTGGTDTQYF.

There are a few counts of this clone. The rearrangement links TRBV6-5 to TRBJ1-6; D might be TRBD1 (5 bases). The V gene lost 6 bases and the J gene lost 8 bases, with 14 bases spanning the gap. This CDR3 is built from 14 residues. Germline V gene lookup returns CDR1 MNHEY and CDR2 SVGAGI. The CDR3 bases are TGTGCCAGCAGGCCTCGGGGGAGGGATTCACCCCTCCACTTT. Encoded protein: CASRPRGRDSPLHF.

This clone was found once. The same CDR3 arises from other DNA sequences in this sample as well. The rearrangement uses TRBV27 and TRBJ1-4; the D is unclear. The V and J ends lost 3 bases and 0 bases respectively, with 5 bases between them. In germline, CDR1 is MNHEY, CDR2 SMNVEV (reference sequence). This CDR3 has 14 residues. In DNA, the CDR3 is TGTGCCAGCAGTTTCGGTGCAACTAATGAAAAACTGTTTTTT. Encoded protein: CASSFGATNEKLFF.